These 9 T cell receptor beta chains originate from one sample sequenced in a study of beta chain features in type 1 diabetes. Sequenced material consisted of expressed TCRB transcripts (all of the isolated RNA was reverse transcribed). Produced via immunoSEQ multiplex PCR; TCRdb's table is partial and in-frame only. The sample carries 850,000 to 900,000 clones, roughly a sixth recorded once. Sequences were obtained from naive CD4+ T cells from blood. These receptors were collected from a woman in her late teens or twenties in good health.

The CDR3 protein is CASSLRSGDYNEQFF. CDR3 in DNA: TGTGCCAGCAGCTTAAGAAGCGGGGATTACAATGAGCAGTTCTTC. The V call is TRBV7-9, the J call TRBJ2-1; 7 positions match TRBD2. This CDR3 is 15 amino acids long. Germline assignment: CDR1 SEHNR and CDR2 FQNEAQ (reference sequence). The ends lost 2 bases at V and 4 bases at J; junction bases unmatched: 5. Full variable domain (remainder filled in from reference TRBV7-9 and TRBJ2-1): DTGVSQNPRHKITKRGQNVTFRCDPISEHNRLYWYRQTLGQGPEFLTYFQNEAQLEKSRLLSDRFSAERPKGSFSTLEIQRTEQGDSAMYLCASSLRSGDYNEQFFGPGTRLTVL.

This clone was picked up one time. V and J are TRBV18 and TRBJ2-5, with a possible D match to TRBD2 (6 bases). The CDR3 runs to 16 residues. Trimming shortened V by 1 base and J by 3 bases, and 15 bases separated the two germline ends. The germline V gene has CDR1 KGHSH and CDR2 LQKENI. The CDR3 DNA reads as TGTGCCAGCTCACCACAGGGACCGGGAGTTAAAGAGACCCAGTACTTC. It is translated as CASSPQGPGVKETQYF.

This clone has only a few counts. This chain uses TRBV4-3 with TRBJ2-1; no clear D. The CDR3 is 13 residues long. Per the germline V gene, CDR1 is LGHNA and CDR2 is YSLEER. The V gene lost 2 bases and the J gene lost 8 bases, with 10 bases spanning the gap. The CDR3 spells CASSQFSSHEQFF. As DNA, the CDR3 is TGCGCCAGCAGCCAATTTTCTTCGCATGAGCAGTTCTTC.

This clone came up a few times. The DNA for the CDR3 is TGTGCCAGCAGCCCAGTAGGGGGGTGGGAAAATCAGCCCCAGCATTTT. Residues: CASSPVGGWENQPQHF. The J gene is TRBJ1-5, the V gene TRBV7-8, with a tentative D call TRBD1 (6 bases). Germline CDR1 is SGHVS and CDR2 is FQNEAQ. There are 16 residues in the CDR3. V was clipped by 5 bases and J by 4 bases, with 18 bases between them.

The CDR3 loop is CASSLGGGRRADTQYF. CDR3 DNA: TGTGCCAGCAGCTTGGGAGGCGGGAGAAGGGCAGATACGCAGTATTTT. This chain uses TRBV5-4 with TRBJ2-3; the match to TRBD2 covers 7 bases. This CDR3 is built from 16 residues. Trimming took 0 bases from V and 4 from J; bases not matched to a gene: 8. Looked up from germline, CDR1 is SGHNT and CDR2 is YYREEE (reference sequence).

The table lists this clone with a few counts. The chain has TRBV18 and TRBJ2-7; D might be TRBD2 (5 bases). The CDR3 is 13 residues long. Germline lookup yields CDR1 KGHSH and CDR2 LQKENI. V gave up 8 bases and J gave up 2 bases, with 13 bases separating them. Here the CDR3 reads CASARESPYEQYF. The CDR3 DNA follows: TGTGCCAGCGCCCGGGAAAGCCCCTACGAGCAGTACTTC.

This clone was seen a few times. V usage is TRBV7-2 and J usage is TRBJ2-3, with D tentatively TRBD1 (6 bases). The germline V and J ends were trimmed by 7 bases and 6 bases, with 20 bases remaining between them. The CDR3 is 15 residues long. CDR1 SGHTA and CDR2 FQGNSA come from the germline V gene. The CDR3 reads CASIGRSGVSDTQYF. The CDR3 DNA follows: TGTGCCAGCATCGGACGGTCAGGGGTCAGTGATACGCAGTATTTT. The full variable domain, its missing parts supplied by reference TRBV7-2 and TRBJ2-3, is GAGVSQSPSNKVTEKGKDVELRCDPISGHTALYWYRQSLGQGLEFLIYFQGNSAPDKSGLPSDRFSAERTGGSVSTLTIQRTQQEDSAVYLCASIGRSGVSDTQYFGPGTRLTVL.

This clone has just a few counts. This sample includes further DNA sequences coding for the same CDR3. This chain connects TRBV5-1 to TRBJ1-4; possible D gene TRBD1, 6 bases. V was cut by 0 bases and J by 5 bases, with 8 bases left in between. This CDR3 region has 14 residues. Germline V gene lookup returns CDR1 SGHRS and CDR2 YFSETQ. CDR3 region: CASSLGQGNEKLFF. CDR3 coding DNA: TGCGCCAGCAGCTTGGGCCAGGGGAATGAAAAACTGTTTTTT.

CDR3 DNA: TGTGCCAGCAGCTTGGTCAAGGGCGGGGAGCTGTTTTTT. Its protein product is CASSLVKGGELFF. The rearrangement uses TRBV7-9 and TRBJ2-2, with no clear D. Germline lookup yields CDR1 SEHNR and CDR2 FQNEAQ (reference sequence). V was trimmed by 3 bases and J by 7 bases, leaving 9 bases between them. This CDR3 has 13 amino acids.